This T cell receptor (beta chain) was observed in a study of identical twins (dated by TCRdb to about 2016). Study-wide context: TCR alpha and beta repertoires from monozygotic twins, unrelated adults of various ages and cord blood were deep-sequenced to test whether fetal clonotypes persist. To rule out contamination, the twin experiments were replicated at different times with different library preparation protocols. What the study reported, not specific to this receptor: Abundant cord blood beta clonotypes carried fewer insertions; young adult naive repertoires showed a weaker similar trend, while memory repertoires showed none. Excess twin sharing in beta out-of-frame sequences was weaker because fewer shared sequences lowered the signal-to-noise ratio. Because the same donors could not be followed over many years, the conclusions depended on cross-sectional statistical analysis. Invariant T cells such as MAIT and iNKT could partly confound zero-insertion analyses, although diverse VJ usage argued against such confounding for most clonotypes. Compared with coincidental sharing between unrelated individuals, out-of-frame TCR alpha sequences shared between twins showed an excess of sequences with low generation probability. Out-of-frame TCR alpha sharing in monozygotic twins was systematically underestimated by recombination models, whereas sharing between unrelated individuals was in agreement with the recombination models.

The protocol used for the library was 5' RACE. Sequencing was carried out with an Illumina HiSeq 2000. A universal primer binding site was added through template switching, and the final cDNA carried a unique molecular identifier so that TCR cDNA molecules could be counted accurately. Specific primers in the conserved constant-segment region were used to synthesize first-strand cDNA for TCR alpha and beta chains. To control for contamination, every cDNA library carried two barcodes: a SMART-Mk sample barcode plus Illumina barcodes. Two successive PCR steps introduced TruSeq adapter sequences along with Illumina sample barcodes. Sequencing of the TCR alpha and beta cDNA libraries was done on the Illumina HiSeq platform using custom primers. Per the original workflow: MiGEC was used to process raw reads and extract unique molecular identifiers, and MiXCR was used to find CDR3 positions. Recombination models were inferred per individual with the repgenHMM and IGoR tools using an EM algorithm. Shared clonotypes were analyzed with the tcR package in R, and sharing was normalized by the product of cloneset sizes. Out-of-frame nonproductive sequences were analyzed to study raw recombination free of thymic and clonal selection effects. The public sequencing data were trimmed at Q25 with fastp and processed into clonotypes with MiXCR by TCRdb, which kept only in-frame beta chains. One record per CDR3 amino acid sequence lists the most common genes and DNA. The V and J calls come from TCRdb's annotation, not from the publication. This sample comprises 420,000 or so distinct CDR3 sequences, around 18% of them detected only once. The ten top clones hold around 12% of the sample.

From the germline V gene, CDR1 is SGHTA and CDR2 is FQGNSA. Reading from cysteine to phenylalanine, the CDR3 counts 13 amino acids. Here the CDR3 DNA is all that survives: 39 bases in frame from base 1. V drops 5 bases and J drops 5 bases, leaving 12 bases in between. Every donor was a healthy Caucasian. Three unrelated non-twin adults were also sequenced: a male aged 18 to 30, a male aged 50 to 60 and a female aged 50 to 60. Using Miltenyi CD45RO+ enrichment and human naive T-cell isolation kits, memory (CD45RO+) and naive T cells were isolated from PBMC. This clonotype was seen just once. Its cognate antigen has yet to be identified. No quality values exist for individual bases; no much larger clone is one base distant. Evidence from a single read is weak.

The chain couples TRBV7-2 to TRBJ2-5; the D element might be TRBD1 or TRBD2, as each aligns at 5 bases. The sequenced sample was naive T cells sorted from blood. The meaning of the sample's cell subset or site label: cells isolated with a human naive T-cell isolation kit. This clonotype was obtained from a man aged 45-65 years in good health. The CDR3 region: CASSMDWGETQYF. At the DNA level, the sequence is TGTGCCAGCAGCATGGACTGGGGGGAGACCCAGTACTTC.